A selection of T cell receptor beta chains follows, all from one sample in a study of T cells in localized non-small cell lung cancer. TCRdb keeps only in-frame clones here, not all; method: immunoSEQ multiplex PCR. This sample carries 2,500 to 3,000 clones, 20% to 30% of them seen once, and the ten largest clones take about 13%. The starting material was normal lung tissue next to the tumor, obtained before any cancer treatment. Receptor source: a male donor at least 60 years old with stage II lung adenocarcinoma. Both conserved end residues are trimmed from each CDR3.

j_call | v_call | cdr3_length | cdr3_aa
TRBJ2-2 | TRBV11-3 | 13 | ASAKRHLNTGELF
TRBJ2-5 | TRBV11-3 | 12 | ASSQAGQRETQY
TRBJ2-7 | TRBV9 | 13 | ASSVEGQGTYEQY
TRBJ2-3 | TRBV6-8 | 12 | AISGDRGSDTQY
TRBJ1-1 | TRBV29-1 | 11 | SVDEQGITEAF
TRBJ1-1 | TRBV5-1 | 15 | ASRVTGTGMMNTEAF
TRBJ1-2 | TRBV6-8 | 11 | ASRFSDNYGYT
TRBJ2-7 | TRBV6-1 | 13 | ASSEVYGSPGEQY
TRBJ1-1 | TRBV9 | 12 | ASSVQGKGTEAF
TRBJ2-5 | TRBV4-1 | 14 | ASRPLPGRGLETQY
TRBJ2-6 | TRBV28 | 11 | ASFESGANVLT
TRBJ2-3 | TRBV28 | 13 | ASSPPTSTSDTQY
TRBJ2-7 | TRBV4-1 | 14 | ASSQDETDRAYEQY
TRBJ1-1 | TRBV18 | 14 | ASSPTAGVGNTEAF
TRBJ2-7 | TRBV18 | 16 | ASSPLLGGRTTPGEQY
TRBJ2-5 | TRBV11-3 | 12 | ASSPDSFGETQY
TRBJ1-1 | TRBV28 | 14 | ASRNVVGQVNTEAF
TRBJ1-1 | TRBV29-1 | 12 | SVGRDPNQGEAF
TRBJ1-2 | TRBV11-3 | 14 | ASSLTARGRRYGYT
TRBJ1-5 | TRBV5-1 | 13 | ASSLDNNSNQPQH
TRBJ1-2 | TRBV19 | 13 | ASRIGGSNNYGYT
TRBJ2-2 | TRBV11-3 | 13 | ASSVDRAGAGELF
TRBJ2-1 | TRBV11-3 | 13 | ASSLGTSGRYEQF
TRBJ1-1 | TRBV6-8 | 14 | ASSYSRGRPNTEAF
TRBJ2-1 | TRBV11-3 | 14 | ASSARTSGRADEQF
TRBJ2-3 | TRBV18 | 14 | ASSPRQGTSTDTQY
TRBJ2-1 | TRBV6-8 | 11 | ASSDALHNEQF
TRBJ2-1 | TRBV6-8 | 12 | ASRGTSGGSRQF
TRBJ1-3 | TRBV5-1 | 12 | ASSSGTIGNTIY
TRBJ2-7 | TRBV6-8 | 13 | ASSASGGPSYEQY
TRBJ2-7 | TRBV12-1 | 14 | ASSFALDVGVDEQY
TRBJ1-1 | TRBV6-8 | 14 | ASSYSSIYMNTEAF
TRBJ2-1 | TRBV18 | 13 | ASSPPNGQRNEQF
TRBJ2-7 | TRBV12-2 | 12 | AIGGETSGYEQY
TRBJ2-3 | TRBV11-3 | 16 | ASKPGLETLSSTDTQY
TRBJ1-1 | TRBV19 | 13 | ASSIEDRMNTEAF
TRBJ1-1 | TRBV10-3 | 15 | AISERGLGQVGTEAF
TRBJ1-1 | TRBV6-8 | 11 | ASSLRGNTEAF
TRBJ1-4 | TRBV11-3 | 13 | ASSLDGTPNEKLF
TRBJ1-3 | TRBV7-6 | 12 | ASSMGQGINTIY
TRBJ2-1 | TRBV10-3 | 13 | AISESVEGVNEQF
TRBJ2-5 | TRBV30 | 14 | AWSRGSGRAQETQY
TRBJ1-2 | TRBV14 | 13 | ASSRYPLLNYGYT
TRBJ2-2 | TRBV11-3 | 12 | ASRPTGADGELF
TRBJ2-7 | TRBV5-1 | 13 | ASSSPAGVGYEQY
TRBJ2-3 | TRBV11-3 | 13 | ASSLQRGGLDTQY
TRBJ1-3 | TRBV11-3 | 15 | ASSLEVSRGLGNTIY
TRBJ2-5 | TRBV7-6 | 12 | ASSFGLTQETQY
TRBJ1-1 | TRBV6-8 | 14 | ASSYNHRARGTEAF
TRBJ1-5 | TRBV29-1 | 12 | SALTGQLNQPQH
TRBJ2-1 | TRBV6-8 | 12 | ASSTLSVYNEQF
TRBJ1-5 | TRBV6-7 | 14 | ASSVDRGLGNQPQH
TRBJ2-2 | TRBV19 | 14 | ASSPGIFGDTGELF
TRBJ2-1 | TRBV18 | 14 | ASSPLGQGGYNEQF
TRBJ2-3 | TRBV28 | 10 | ASENSMDTQY
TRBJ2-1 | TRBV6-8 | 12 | ASSYSGSGNEQF
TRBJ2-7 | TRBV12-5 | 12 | ASVPRGGSYEQY
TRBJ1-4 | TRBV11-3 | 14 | ASSSQRRVSNEKLF
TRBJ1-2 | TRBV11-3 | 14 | ASSPRAEGGVWGYT